This T cell receptor beta chain was captured by sequencing in a study of blood T cell repertoires in COVID-19 (dated by TCRdb to 2020 to 2022). Regarding the study in general: The collaborator samples originated in the United States, Italy and Spain and spanned the acute and convalescent phases of COVID-19. Sample metadata almost always included a de-identified subject ID, COVID-19 status, age in years and sex. The prospective study material was composed of cDNA or gDNA derived from T cells, B-cell-depleted T cells, or PBMCs. The repertoires were made available in a free public database intended to serve as a resource for research on the immune response to SARS-CoV-2. The samples were drawn from two sources: the first 160 participants of the ongoing ImmuneRACE study, and approximately 1,300 subjects contributed by 6 global collaborators. Where HLA class I and class II types were available, the types were taken from metadata supplied by the sample provider, not from assay-based typing. The dataset comprised deeply sampled blood TCRbeta repertoires from subjects exposed to, actively infected with, or recovered from COVID-19.

The paper as a whole reports these results and caveats: The quantity of clinical and demographic metadata differed by source and by participant and was supplied without curation.

On this clone: This receptor's antigen is unknown. It has no much larger one-base neighbor in the sample; base qualities were not kept.

The collaborating institutions used their own protocols to collect whole blood in K2EDTA tubes. For TCRbeta analysis, collaborator samples were shipped as frozen whole blood, as isolated PBMCs, or as DNA extracted from either sample type. Inclusive of the bounding cysteine and phenylalanine, the CDR3 is 19 residues long. Only CDR3 DNA is held: 57 bases, read in frame from base 1. TCRbeta CDR3 regions were amplified from genomic DNA using the immunoSEQ Assay, a bias-controlled multiplex PCR. Per the original workflow: The number of nucleated cells in each sample was estimated by amplification of reference gene primers within the assay. Sequence reads were collapsed and filtered to measure the absolute abundance of every unique TCRbeta CDR3 rearrangement. For each sample, productive Simpson clonality was calculated by taking the square root of Simpson's diversity index across productive rearrangements. TCRdb mirrors the immuneACCESS table, restricted to in-frame sequences. Some clones are absent from its copies; in checked studies, under half trace to an unresolved V gene, and the reason for the others is unknown. For V, J and clone size, that table is used; D and trimming come from the DNA. The sample table lists 650,000 to 800,000 clones, 80% to 90% of them with a count of one. Approximately 0.3% of the sample is in the top ten clones.

The chain was built from TRBV21-1 and TRBJ1-1; the DNA was not compared with TRBD1, the D call given in the table. TRBV21-1 is a listed pseudogene. The clonotype originates from a woman between 18 and 29 years old with acute or convalescent COVID-19. Sequenced sample: peripheral blood. The CDR3 sequence is CAIGSDSPLDIPYITEAFF. The nucleotide sequence reads TGTGCCATCGGGTCGGACAGCCCACTCGATATACCATATATCACTGAAGCTTTCTTT.